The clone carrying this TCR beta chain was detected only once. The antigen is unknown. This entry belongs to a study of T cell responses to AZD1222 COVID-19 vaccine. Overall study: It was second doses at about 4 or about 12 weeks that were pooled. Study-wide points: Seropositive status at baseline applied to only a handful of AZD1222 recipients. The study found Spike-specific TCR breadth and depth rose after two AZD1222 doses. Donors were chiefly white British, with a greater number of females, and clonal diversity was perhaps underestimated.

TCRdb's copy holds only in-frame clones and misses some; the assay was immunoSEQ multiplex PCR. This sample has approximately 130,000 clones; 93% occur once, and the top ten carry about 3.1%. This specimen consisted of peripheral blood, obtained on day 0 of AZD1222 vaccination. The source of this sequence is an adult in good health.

CDR3 in DNA: TGTGCCAGTAGTGACCCCGGGACAGACTATGGCTACACCTTC. Its translation: CASSDPGTDYGYTF. V usage is TRBV19 and J usage is TRBJ1-2; 7 nucleotides agree with TRBD1. The V segment lost 5 bases and the J segment 3 bases; nucleotides outside the gene matches: 6. This CDR3 comprises 14 residues. The germline V gene has CDR1 LNHDA and CDR2 SQIVND (reference sequence).